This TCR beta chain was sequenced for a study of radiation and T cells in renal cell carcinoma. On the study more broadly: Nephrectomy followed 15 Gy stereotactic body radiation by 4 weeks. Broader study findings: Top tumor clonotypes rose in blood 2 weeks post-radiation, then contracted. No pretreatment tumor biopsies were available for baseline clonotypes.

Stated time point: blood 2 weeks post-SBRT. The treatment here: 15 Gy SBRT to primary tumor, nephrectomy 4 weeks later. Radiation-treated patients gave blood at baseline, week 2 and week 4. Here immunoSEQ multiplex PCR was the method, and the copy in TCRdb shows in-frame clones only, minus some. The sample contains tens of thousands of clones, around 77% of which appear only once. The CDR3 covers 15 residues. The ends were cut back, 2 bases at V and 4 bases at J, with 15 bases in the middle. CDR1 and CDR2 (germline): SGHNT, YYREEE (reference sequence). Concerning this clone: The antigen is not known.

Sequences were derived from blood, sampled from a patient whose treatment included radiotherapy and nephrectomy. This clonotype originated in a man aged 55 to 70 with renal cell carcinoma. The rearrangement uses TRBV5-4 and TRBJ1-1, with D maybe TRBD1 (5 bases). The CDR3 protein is CASSFGGVRGTEAFF. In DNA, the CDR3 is TGTGCCAGCAGCTTTGGAGGGGTCCGGGGCACTGAAGCTTTCTTT.